Each of the 10 T cell receptor beta chains below was sequenced from the same sample in a study of blood T cell repertoires in COVID-19. Data came from immunoSEQ multiplex PCR; TCRdb stores just in-frame clones and leaves some out. The table includes around 110,000 clones, 70% to 85% detected once. Material for sequencing was peripheral blood. The receptors were gathered from a man between 65 and 85 years old with active or convalescent COVID-19.

The chain has TRBV7-9 and TRBJ1-2, with D perhaps TRBD1 (6 bases). This CDR3 comprises 13 residues. V lost 1 base to trimming and J lost 6 bases, with 9 bases between them. Germline V gene sequence: CDR1 SEHNR, CDR2 FQNEAQ (reference sequence). This CDR3 reads CASSLGAGDGYTF. CDR3 nucleotides: TGTGCCAGCAGCTTAGGGGCAGGGGATGGCTACACCTTC.

This clone has a handful of counts. The chain uses TRBV6-5 and TRBJ2-2; 9 bases are a match to TRBD1. After removal of 2 bases from V and 6 bases from J, the junction contained 7 bases not matched to a gene. Germline CDR1 MNHEY, CDR2 SVGAGI. The CDR3 length is 16 residues. The CDR3 nucleotides are TGTGCCAGCAGTTACGACAGGGGGAAGTTCGCCGGGGAGCTGTTTTTT. Protein product: CASSYDRGKFAGELFF.

The chain carries TRBV6-6 and TRBJ2-3, with TRBD1 matching over 7 bases. V gave up 5 bases and J gave up 2 bases; unmatched junction bases: 7. The CDR3 runs 15 residues. Germline V gene sequence: CDR1 MNHNY, CDR2 SVGAGI (reference sequence). For the CDR3, the DNA is TGTGCCAGCAGTCCCACTACAGGGGACACAGATACGCAGTATTTT. It encodes CASSPTTGDTDTQYF.

V gene TRBV11-2 combines with J gene TRBJ2-2; TRBD2 aligns across 12 bases. The CDR3 spans 16 residues. Per germline, CDR1 SGHAT and CDR2 FQNNGV. V was pared by 5 bases and J by 8 bases, with 9 bases of the junction left unmatched. The CDR3 here is CASSPLAGGSGGELFF. The DNA for the CDR3 is TGTGCCAGCAGCCCTCTAGCGGGGGGGTCAGGAGGGGAGCTGTTTTTT.

The chain carries TRBV7-2 and TRBJ2-5, with D tentatively TRBD2 (6 bases). Between the trimmed V and J ends, which lost 1 base and 7 bases, there was a span of 10 bases. Germline assignment: CDR1 SGHTA and CDR2 FQGNSA. CDR3 length equals 13 residues. CDR3 in amino acids: CASSLEQEGTQYF. CDR3 sequence (DNA): TGTGCCAGCAGCTTAGAACAGGAGGGGACCCAGTACTTC.

The chain recombines TRBV13 with TRBJ1-1; unclear D gene. The germline V gene encodes CDR1 PRHDT and CDR2 FYEKMQ (reference sequence). Between the trimmed V and J ends, which lost 3 bases and 1 base, there was a span of 6 bases. The CDR3 totals 13 residues. The CDR3 nucleotides read TGTGCCAGCAGCTTCACTGGGAACACTGAAGCTTTCTTT. Amino acids: CASSFTGNTEAFF.

This clone was recorded a few times. V and J are TRBV7-2 and TRBJ2-4; tentatively, D is TRBD1 (5 bases). Germline lookup yields CDR1 SGHTA and CDR2 FQGNSA. CDR3 size: 17 residues. Trimming cost V 0 bases and J 3 bases, with 15 bases left between them. CDR3 coding DNA: TGTGCCAGCAGCTTAGCCCACCAGGGTCTCGGCAAAAACATTCAGTACTTC. It translates to CASSLAHQGLGKNIQYF.

V and J are TRBV7-9 and TRBJ2-1, with 7 nucleotides matching TRBD2. Germline assignment: CDR1 SEHNR and CDR2 FQNEAQ (reference sequence). Trimming removed 0 bases from V and 10 bases from J; junction bases left unmatched: 3. The CDR3 is 13 residues long. CDR3 in amino acids: CASSLAPAGEQFF. The CDR3 DNA is TGTGCCAGCAGCTTAGCGCCAGCGGGAGAGCAGTTCTTC.

The gene calls are TRBV11-2 and TRBJ2-5; tentative D call: TRBD2 (6 bases). The CDR3 has 13 residues. The germline V and J ends were trimmed by 4 bases and 5 bases, with 11 bases remaining between them. Looked up from germline, CDR1 is SGHAT and CDR2 is FQNNGV. The CDR3 DNA is TGTGCCAGCAGCTCGGGAGTGGGGGAGACCCAGTACTTC. Amino acid sequence: CASSSGVGETQYF.

The chain combines TRBV4-3 with TRBJ2-1; 7 positions match TRBD1. The trim removed 2 bases at V and 7 bases at J, leaving 2 bases unmatched. From germline, CDR1 is LGHNA and CDR2 YSLEER. This CDR3 is built from 13 residues. The CDR3 here is CASSQYRGNEQFF. The CDR3 DNA is TGCGCCAGCAGCCAATACAGGGGTAATGAGCAGTTCTTC.